The 16 T cell receptor beta chains presented below share a single source sample, sequenced in a study of metastatic and nonmetastatic thyroid tumors. Patients had received no treatment of any kind before thyroid surgery. Via MiXCR, TCRdb re-called the PCR reads. This sample has 20,000 to 25,000 clones, with over 9.5% found just once. Input material: blood. These receptors all come from a female donor with papillary thyroid cancer or a benign thyroid nodule (not recorded which). Some clones in this sample may be carry-over from other donors' samples.

This clone showed up many times. The chain joins TRBV5-8 to TRBJ2-1; D may be TRBD1 (5 bases). CDR3 length equals 15 residues. V lost 0 bases, J lost 3 bases, and 10 bases lay in between. The germline V gene has CDR1 SGHTS and CDR2 YDEGEE. This CDR3 is CASSLGTGHYNEQFF. The CDR3 bases are TGTGCCAGCAGCTTGGGAACAGGCCACTACAATGAGCAGTTCTTC. The complete variable domain, with remaining parts taken from reference TRBV5-8 and TRBJ2-1, reads EAGVTQSPTHLIKTRGQQATLRCSPISGHTSVYWYQQALGLGLQFLLWYDEGEERNRGNFPPRFSGRQFPNYSSELNVNALELEDSALYLCASSLGTGHYNEQFFGPGTRLTVL.

This clone rates as medium-sized. V and J are TRBV27 and TRBJ2-1, with TRBD2 identical over 9 bases. The V segment lost 0 bases and the J segment 6 bases; nucleotides outside the gene matches: 3. This CDR3 comprises 15 residues. Germline V lookup: CDR1 MNHEY, CDR2 SMNVEV (reference sequence). In DNA form, the CDR3 reads TGTGCCAGCAGTTTATCTAGCGGGAGTGGCAATGAGCAGTTCTTC. This encodes CASSLSSGSGNEQFF.

The sample holds many counts of this clone. This chain links TRBV18 with TRBJ1-1; D gene ambiguous. The CDR3 has 9 residues. Trimming cost V 8 bases and J 5 bases, with 3 bases left between them. The germline CDR1 and CDR2 sequences are KGHSH and LQKENI. In DNA, the CDR3 is TGTGCCAGCCCGACTGAAGCTTTCTTT. This codes for CASPTEAFF.

This clone was picked up a small number of times. A clone one base away is much larger, so this may be a read error. This chain uses TRBV5-4 with TRBJ1-2; no reliable D call. The germline CDR1 and CDR2 sequences are SGHNT and YYREEE (reference sequence). The CDR3 extends over 14 amino acids. CDR3 protein: CASSFSWSGYSYTF. The CDR3 DNA reads TGTGCCAGCAGCTTTTCATGGTCGGGCTATAGCTACACCTTC. Based on the CDR3 plus reference TRBV5-4 and TRBJ1-2, the full variable domain is ETGVTQSPTHLIKTRGQQVTLRCSSQSGHNTVSWYQQALGQGPQFIFQYYREEENGRGNFPPRFSGLQFPNYSSELNVNALELDDSALYLCASSFSWSGYSYTFGSGTRLTVV.

In this sample, this clone turned up a few times. A much larger clone lies one base from this, so it may be a read error. The rearrangement links TRBV15 to TRBJ2-7, with 9 bases that match TRBD2. Germline CDR1 LNHNV, CDR2 YYDKDF (reference sequence). The V gene end was trimmed by 0 bases and the J gene end by 2 bases; junction bases not matched to a gene: 5. The CDR3 totals 16 residues. The CDR3 bases are TGTGCCACCAGCAGAGAGCAGCGGGAGGACCCCTACGAGCAGTACTTC. Translation: CATSREQREDPYEQYF.

This clone was seen repeatedly, ten times or more. This may be a read error, as it is one base from a much larger clone. V gene TRBV6-5 combines with J gene TRBJ2-1, with no clear D. CDR1 is MNHEY, CDR2 SVGAGI, per germline. This CDR3 comprises 15 residues. The CDR3 protein is CASSYSSPGYNKQFF. CDR3 coding DNA: TGTGCCAGCAGTTACTCCAGTCCGGGCTACAATAAGCAGTTCTTC.

This clone turned up a few times. J is TRBJ2-3 and V is TRBV9, with no clear D. This CDR3 contains 15 residues. Trimming left V 2 bases short and J 2 bases short, with 12 bases between. From germline, CDR1 is SGDLS and CDR2 YYNGEE. The CDR3 protein is CASSVTVYHTDTQYF. The DNA for the CDR3 is TGTGCCAGCAGCGTCACCGTTTACCACACAGATACGCAGTATTTT.

The sample holds a few counts of this clone. This may come from a read error, since a much larger clone is one base off. V is TRBV6-1 and J is TRBJ2-7; 7 bases map to TRBD1. The CDR3 is 14 amino acids. Trimming removed 7 bases from V and 5 bases from J; junction bases left unmatched: 11. The germline CDR1 and CDR2 sequences are MNHNS and SASEGT. DNA for the CDR3: TGTGCCAGCAATCCCAGAAGGGGGCCTCACGAGCAGTACTTC. Protein product: CASNPRRGPHEQYF.

The sample holds a few counts of this clone. At one end, the junction sequence differs from germline, possibly due to a read error. This chain joins TRBV7-2 and TRBJ2-1; D is ambiguous. The germline gives CDR1 SGHTA, CDR2 FQGNSA. The CDR3 has 12 amino acids. The CDR3 sequence: CASSLAKGEQLF. CDR3 sequence (DNA): TGTGCCAGCAGCTTAGCGAAGGGTGAGCAGCTCTTC. Looking up the rest from reference TRBV7-2 and TRBJ2-1 gives the full variable domain: GAGVSQSPSNKVTEKGKDVELRCDPISGHTALYWYRQSLGQGLEFLIYFQGNSAPDKSGLPSDRFSAERTGGSVSTLTIQRTQQEDSAVYLCASSLAKGEQLFGPGTRLTVL.

This clone occurred a few times. This chain uses TRBV6-5 with TRBJ2-5; D gene uncertain. In germline, CDR1 is MNHEY, CDR2 SVGAGI. V shed 4 bases and J shed 5 bases, with 5 bases lying between them. The length of the CDR3 is 11 residues. CDR3 loop: CASSLRETQYF. In DNA, the CDR3 is TGTGCCAGCAGTTTAAGGGAGACCCAGTACTTC.

Turning to this clone: A much larger clone lies one base from this, so it may be a read error. V usage is TRBV4-2 and J usage is TRBJ2-1; D is ambiguous. The CDR3 sequence is 14 residues long. Germline CDR1 is LGHNA and CDR2 is YNFKEQ. In DNA, the CDR3 is TGTGCCAGCAGACAAGGAATGAGTTTCGGTGAGCAGTTCTTC. Translating gives CASRQGMSFGEQFF.

This clone showed up many times. The chain uses TRBV9 and TRBJ1-1; D is unresolved. V was clipped by 0 bases and J by 1 base, with 4 bases between them. This CDR3 has 13 residues. CDR1 is SGDLS, CDR2 YYNGEE, per germline. Here the CDR3 DNA reads TGTGCCAGCAGCGTAGAGGAGAACACTGAAGCTTTCTTT. Its protein product is CASSVEENTEAFF.

In its sample, this clone was seen a few times. A much larger clone lies one base from this, so it may be a read error. Without the conserved terminal phenylalanine or tryptophan, this CDR3 likely stems from a read error. The chain has TRBV7-8 and TRBJ2-1; maybe TRBD2 (6 bases). Germline values: CDR1 SGHVS, CDR2 FQNEAQ. The CDR3 is made up of 15 amino acids. With 5 bases removed from V and 1 base from J, the gap between germline ends came to 12 bases. The CDR3 loop is CASSHRLESYNEQFL. CDR3 sequence (DNA): TGTGCCAGCAGCCATCGACTAGAGTCCTACAATGAGCAGTTCCTC.

This clone was seen at least ten times. The chain carries TRBV6-1 and TRBJ2-1, with 8 nucleotides matching TRBD2. The trim removed 4 bases at V and 7 bases at J, leaving 3 bases unmatched. From germline, CDR1 is MNHNS and CDR2 SASEGT. This CDR3 contains 13 residues. The DNA for the CDR3 is TGTGCCAGCAGTGCATTAGCGGGAAATGAGCAGTTCTTC. Translation: CASSALAGNEQFF.

Many counts were recorded for this clone. The J gene is TRBJ2-7, the V gene TRBV4-2, with TRBD2 matching 11 bases. Germline lookup yields CDR1 LGHNA and CDR2 YNFKEQ. Trimming removed 0 bases from V and 7 bases from J; junction bases left unmatched: 8. The CDR3 covers 16 residues. CDR3 coding DNA: TGTGCCAGCAGCCAAGATCAAGGGCTAGCGGGGGGAGAGCAGTACTTC. Its translation is CASSQDQGLAGGEQYF.

Ten or more counts support this clone. This chain connects TRBV24-1 to TRBJ2-1; D tentatively reads TRBD1 or TRBD2 (5 bases each). Germline loops: CDR1 KGHDR, CDR2 SFDVKD. The V gene lost 3 bases and the J gene lost 4 bases, with 9 bases spanning the gap. This CDR3 contains 14 residues. The CDR3 is CATSDGGRYNEQFF. The CDR3 nucleotides read TGTGCCACCAGTGATGGGGGACGTTACAATGAGCAGTTCTTC.